This TCR beta chain was identified during a study of blood T cell repertoires in COVID-19. Across the whole study: T cells, B-cell-depleted T cells, or PBMCs provided the cDNA or gDNA that served as material.

From germline, CDR1 is SNHLY and CDR2 FYNNEI. The germline V and J ends were trimmed by 4 bases and 8 bases, with 17 bases remaining between them. The CDR3 is 14 amino acids. Libraries were prepared by immunoSEQ multiplex PCR; TCRdb keeps only in-frame clonotypes and omits some of them. The table records roughly 200,000 clones, more than 75% of them present only once. Material for sequencing was peripheral blood. This sequence originates from a person aged 65-85 years with COVID-19, enrolled during active disease. The chain carries TRBV2 and TRBJ1-2; no definite D call. In DNA, the CDR3 is TGTGCCAGCAGTGCCGAGACATTCAAGGTGGGCTACACCTTC. It codes for CASSAETFKVGYTF. The whole variable domain, remainder taken from reference TRBV2 and TRBJ1-2, is EPEVTQTPSHQVTQMGQEVILRCVPISNHLYFYWYRQILGQKVEFLVSFYNNEISEKSEIFDDQFSVERPDGSNFTLKIRSTKLEDSAMYFCASSAETFKVGYTFGSGTRLTVV.